This T cell receptor (beta chain) emerged from a study of response to subunit inactivated influenza vaccine. The CDR3 has 14 residues. Per the germline V gene, CDR1 is SGHRS and CDR2 is YFSETQ. V lost 0 bases and J 5 bases, leaving 11 bases between the germline ends. The study, taken as a whole, reports: Seasonal influenza vaccination, on each occasion, was suggested by the authors to recruit few new T cells.

TCRdb redid the calling of the RT-PCR reads with MiXCR, one entry per CDR3 protein. The sample records 200,000 to 300,000 distinct CDR3 sequences, 12% being singletons. This clonotype was counted between two and nine times. The antigen is unknown. The chain employs TRBV5-1 and TRBJ1-1; D not certain. Sequenced here: non-naive T cells sorted from PBMCs, sampled roughly 15 days before vaccination. The clonotype comes from a man between 50 and 59 years old who received an inactivated influenza vaccine. The chain's CDR3 is CASSLVGGETEAFF. As DNA, the CDR3 is TGCGCCAGCAGCTTGGTGGGAGGTGAGACTGAAGCTTTCTTT.